Following are 23 T cell receptor beta chains from one sample sequenced in a study of blood T cell repertoires in COVID-19. The data were produced by immunoSEQ multiplex PCR, yet TCRdb's version contains in-frame clones alone and is incomplete. Of some 230,000 clones listed, approximately 84% were seen once; the top ten hold roughly 2.4%. What was sequenced was peripheral blood. The receptors stem from a woman in her sixties or seventies with acute or convalescent COVID-19.

This sequence joins TRBV19 and TRBJ1-1; 8 bases fit TRBD1. V shed 2 bases, J shed 1 base, and the junction held 9 bases outside the gene matches. The CDR3 loop spans 17 amino acids. Germline V gene lookup returns CDR1 LNHDA and CDR2 SQIVND (reference sequence). Here the CDR3 reads CASSILQGQASNTEAFF. As DNA, the CDR3 is TGTGCCAGTAGTATACTCCAGGGACAGGCATCGAACACTGAAGCTTTCTTT.

The chain joins TRBV20-1 to TRBJ1-5; D uncertain. Trimming removed 3 bases from V and 7 bases from J, with 10 bases in between. Germline CDR1 reads DFQATT; CDR2 reads SNEGSKA (reference sequence). This CDR3 spans 12 amino acids. The CDR3: CSASRSQQPQHF. CDR3 DNA sequence: TGCAGTGCTAGTCGGAGTCAGCAGCCCCAGCATTTT.

As DNA, the CDR3 is TGTGCCAGCAGCGCCCCCCTCGGGGGGGTAGAGACCCAGTACTTC. Translating it yields CASSAPLGGVETQYF. This rearrangement joins TRBV9 to TRBJ2-5, with 8 nucleotides matching TRBD2. V lost 3 bases, J lost 4 bases, and 8 bases stayed unmatched. Germline V gives CDR1 SGDLS, CDR2 YYNGEE. This CDR3 spans 15 amino acids. Drawing the rest from reference TRBV9 and TRBJ2-5, the complete variable domain is DSGVTQTPKHLITATGQRVTLRCSPRSGDLSVYWYQQSLDQGLQFLIQYYNGEERAKGNILERFSAQQFPDLHSELNLSSLELGDSALYFCASSAPLGGVETQYFGPGTRLLVL.

The chain combines TRBV27 with TRBJ2-5; 8 bases are a match to TRBD1. The length of the CDR3 is 14 residues. Germline trimming cut 6 bases from V and 4 bases from J; bases unmatched to any gene: 7. CDR1 is MNHEY, CDR2 SMNVEV, per germline (reference sequence). CDR3 protein: CASRNQGARETQYF. The CDR3 DNA is TGTGCCAGCAGAAACCAGGGGGCGCGAGAGACCCAGTACTTC.

This clone was seen a handful of times. This rearrangement joins TRBV7-9 to TRBJ1-5; 7 nucleotides agree with TRBD1. The CDR3 has 16 residues. Unmatched junction bases numbered 4, after V lost 1 base and J lost 1 base. Germline assignment: CDR1 SEHNR and CDR2 FQNEAQ (reference sequence). CDR3 sequence (DNA): TGTGCCAGCAGCTTAGGGAAGGGGGCAAGCAATCAGCCCCAGCATTTT. It yields the protein CASSLGKGASNQPQHF.

The chain is built from TRBV3-1 (or the pseudogene TRBV3-2) and TRBJ2-5, with D possibly matching TRBD1 (5 bases). Germline V gene lookup returns CDR1 LGHDT and CDR2 YNNKEL (reference sequence). The CDR3 has 12 residues. V lost 4 bases and J lost 5, with 8 bases in between. This CDR3 is CASSPGFETQYF. CDR3 nucleotide sequence: TGTGCCAGCAGCCCAGGGTTCGAGACCCAGTACTTC.

This clone was picked up a small number of times. V is TRBV6-1 and J is TRBJ2-1; no firm D call. Germline V lookup: CDR1 MNHNS, CDR2 SASEGT. V shed 1 base and J shed 0 bases, with 7 bases lying between them. The CDR3 extends over 15 amino acids. DNA of the CDR3: TGTGCCAGCAGTGAAGGTACAACCTCCTACAATGAGCAGTTCTTC. This codes for CASSEGTTSYNEQFF.

The rearrangement links TRBV19 to TRBJ1-2, with D hard to call. Trimming removed 3 bases at V and 0 bases at J, with 8 bases between. The CDR3 runs to 14 residues. The V gene's germline CDR1 is LNHDA and CDR2 SQIVND (reference sequence). CDR3 nucleotide sequence: TGTGCCAGTAGTATTTTATCGGCTAACTATGGCTACACCTTC. Residues: CASSILSANYGYTF. Based on the CDR3 plus reference TRBV19 and TRBJ1-2, the full variable domain is DGGITQSPKYLFRKEGQNVTLSCEQNLNHDAMYWYRQDPGQGLRLIYYSQIVNDFQKGDIAEGYSVSREKKESFPLTVTSAQKNPTAFYLCASSILSANYGYTFGSGTRLTVV.

The sample holds one count of this clone. This chain joins TRBV6-5 and TRBJ2-7; D perhaps matches TRBD1 (5 bases). Deletions cut 2 bases from V and 2 bases from J, with 13 bases between. The germline gives CDR1 MNHEY, CDR2 SVGAGI. The CDR3 consists of 15 residues. CDR3 bases: TGTGCCAGCAGTTACGTTCAGGGCTCCGCCTACGAGCAGTACTTC. Its translation is CASSYVQGSAYEQYF.

The chain joins TRBV14 to TRBJ1-1, with D unclear. Germline values: CDR1 SGHDN, CDR2 FVKESK. CDR3 length equals 13 residues. V lost 4 bases and J 0 bases, leaving 6 bases between the germline ends. CDR3 sequence reads: CASSRQMNTEAFF. The CDR3 DNA is TGTGCCAGCAGCCGACAAATGAACACTGAAGCTTTCTTT.

V usage is TRBV9 and J usage is TRBJ1-3; D gene ambiguous. Trimming pared 3 bases from V and 4 bases from J, leaving 14 bases between. The CDR3 totals 15 residues. From germline, CDR1 is SGDLS and CDR2 YYNGEE. The CDR3, as DNA: TGTGCCAGCAGCGCCGTCGGTCGAGGCGGAAACACCATATATTTT. This gives the protein CASSAVGRGGNTIYF.

This clone is a singleton in its sample. At one end, the junction sequence differs from germline, possibly due to a read error. This sequence joins TRBV19 and TRBJ2-3, with 9 bases matching TRBD2. The length of the CDR3 is 20 residues. The V gene's germline CDR1 is LNHDA and CDR2 SQIVND (reference sequence). CDR3 sequence (DNA): TGTGCCAGTATGGGACTAGCAGGGCAACGAGGGCAATTTAGCACATATACGCAGTATTTT. Translated: CASMGLAGQRGQFSTYTQYF.

The rearrangement uses TRBV21-1 and TRBJ1-1; the D call of TRBD1 is as the table states it, not checked on the DNA. TRBV21-1 is labeled a pseudogene. This CDR3 is 17 amino acids long. DNA of the CDR3: TGTGCCAGCAGCAAAGTGAGAAGGGGGACCACGGGTACTGAAGCTTTCTTT. Its translation is CASSKVRRGTTGTEAFF.

The chain employs TRBV5-1 and TRBJ2-3, with D perhaps TRBD1 (6 bases). Germline CDR1 reads SGHRS; CDR2 reads YFSETQ. V lost 1 base to trimming and J lost 2 bases, with 8 bases between them. There are 14 residues in the CDR3. The CDR3 spells CASSLTGYTDTQYF. CDR3 in DNA: TGCGCCAGCAGCTTGACAGGGTACACAGATACGCAGTATTTT.

This clone was recorded once. The chain recombines TRBV3-1 (or the pseudogene TRBV3-2) with TRBJ2-3; 7 bases fit TRBD2. Germline V gene sequence: CDR1 LGHDT, CDR2 YNNKEL (reference sequence). V gave up 6 bases and J gave up 2 bases; unmatched junction bases: 8. The CDR3 loop spans 15 amino acids. In DNA form, the CDR3 reads TGTGCCAGCAGTCGTCGGGGGGTTCCCACAGATACGCAGTATTTT. Its protein product is CASSRRGVPTDTQYF.

The sample holds a few counts of this clone. An end of the junction does not agree with germline; a read error may underlie this. This rearrangement joins TRBV28 to TRBJ2-7; D not resolved. The V gene's germline CDR1 is MDHEN and CDR2 SYDVKM. CDR3 size: 14 residues. The CDR3 reads CASSSPPSSHEQYF. CDR3 bases: TGTGCCAGCAGTTCCCCCCCGAGCTCCCACGAGCAGTACTTC.

This clone was seen a few times. This chain connects TRBV7-8 to TRBJ2-6; tentative D call: TRBD1 (6 bases). V was shortened by 3 bases and J by 0 bases, with 12 bases between the two germline ends. From germline, CDR1 is SGHVS and CDR2 FQNEAQ. The CDR3 contains 17 residues. The CDR3 DNA reads as TGTGCCAGCAGCTTGAGGACAGATTACTCTGGGGCCAACGTCCTGACTTTC. Protein: CASSLRTDYSGANVLTF.

V and J are TRBV2 and TRBJ2-7, with 9 positions matching TRBD2. The V segment lost 6 bases and the J segment 2 bases; nucleotides outside the gene matches: 8. The length of the CDR3 is 15 residues. The V gene's germline CDR1 is SNHLY and CDR2 FYNNEI. The CDR3 sequence is CASRGGLAPTYEQYF. CDR3 nucleotide sequence: TGTGCCAGCAGGGGGGGACTAGCTCCAACCTACGAGCAGTACTTC.

The genes are TRBV7-9 and TRBJ1-2; 10 nucleotides line up with TRBD1. The CDR3 length is 14 residues. With V trimmed by 5 bases and J by 5 bases, 5 bases remained unmatched. Germline CDR1 SEHNR, CDR2 FQNEAQ (reference sequence). As DNA, the CDR3 is TGTGCCAGCAGCAGGACAGGGGGTTTATATGGCTACACCTTC. It codes for CASSRTGGLYGYTF.

This rearrangement joins TRBV15 to TRBJ2-6, with D hard to call. With 5 bases removed from V and 0 bases from J, the gap between germline ends came to 8 bases. CDR1 is LNHNV and CDR2 is YYDKDF in the germline V gene (reference sequence). The CDR3 consists of 15 residues. The CDR3 region has the DNA TGTGCCACCAGCCCCACGGGCTCTGGGGCCAACGTCCTGACTTTC. Translating gives CATSPTGSGANVLTF.

The J gene is TRBJ2-1, the V gene TRBV7-3; 9 nucleotides line up with TRBD2. CDR1 is SGHTA and CDR2 is FQGTGA in the germline V gene. CDR3 length: 15 amino acids. J lost 8 bases, V lost 1 base, and 6 bases had no gene match. Written as DNA, the CDR3 is TGTGCCAGCAGCTTAAGCGGGGGGGCGTTAGATGAGCAGTTCTTC. The encoded protein is CASSLSGGALDEQFF.

The rearrangement uses TRBV7-6 and TRBJ2-6; no definite D call. Germline loops: CDR1 SGHVS, CDR2 FNYEAQ. CDR3 length: 13 amino acids. V was trimmed by 6 bases and J by 0 bases, leaving 3 bases between them. CDR3 coding DNA: TGTGCCAGCAGTTACTCTGGGGCCAACGTCCTGACTTTC. This encodes CASSYSGANVLTF.

This clone was detected a few times. CDR3 in DNA: TGTGCCAGCAGCAGGCGGGAGGGTAGCGGGGGGGCCAGCACAGATACGCAGTATTTT. This gives the protein CASSRREGSGGASTDTQYF. The chain uses TRBV9 and TRBJ2-3; 11 positions agree with TRBD2. The V and J ends lost 4 bases and 0 bases, in that order; junction bases with no gene match: 13. The CDR3 runs to 19 residues. Germline CDR1 SGDLS, CDR2 YYNGEE.